Following are 16 T cell receptor beta chains from one sample sequenced in a study of Graves' ophthalmopathy and Graves' hyperthyroidism. The authors amplified TCR beta CDR3 regions from RNA transcripts. HTBI primers served in a first-round RT-PCR, which a second-round multiplex PCR followed. TCRdb redid the calling of the multiplex PCR reads with MiXCR, one entry per CDR3 protein. The table shows about 700,000 distinct CDR3 sequences, with 40% occurring only once. Specimen: peripheral blood. The receptors were gathered from an adult man with Graves' ophthalmopathy.

With regard to this clonotype: The junction differs from germline at one of its ends, possibly a read error. The V gene is TRBV29-1, the J gene TRBJ2-6; D call uncertain. CDR1 is SQVTM, CDR2 ANQGSEA, per germline. CDR3 length: 11 residues. CDR3 sequence (DNA): TGCAGCGTTGAAGAGGCAGGCCCTGAAGCTTTC. Protein product: CSVEEAGPEAF.

This clonotype was recorded at least ten times. J is TRBJ2-7 and V is TRBV5-1; 9 bases line up with TRBD2. The CDR3 contains 15 residues. CDR1 is SGHRS and CDR2 is YFSETQ in the germline V gene. The trim removed 0 bases at V and 2 bases at J, leaving 3 bases unmatched. CDR3 region: CASSLVPSGAYEQYF. Here the CDR3 DNA reads TGCGCCAGCAGCTTGGTTCCTAGCGGGGCCTACGAGCAGTACTTC.

The sample holds a few counts of this clonotype. V gene TRBV7-9 combines with J gene TRBJ2-5, with 8 positions matching TRBD2. Germline V gene sequence: CDR1 SEHNR, CDR2 FQNEAQ (reference sequence). V trimming: 1 base; J trimming: 2 bases; junction bases outside the gene matches: 6. The CDR3 is made up of 16 amino acids. The CDR3 loop reads CASSLEVAGYQETQYF. In DNA form, the CDR3 reads TGTGCCAGCAGCTTAGAGGTAGCGGGGTATCAAGAGACCCAGTACTTC.

The chain uses TRBV3-1 and TRBJ1-1; 7 bases match TRBD1. J lost 3 bases, V lost 1 base, and 5 bases had no gene match. CDR1 is LGHDT, CDR2 YNNKEL, per germline (reference sequence). The CDR3 loop spans 15 amino acids. CDR3: CASSQATGPDTEAFF. CDR3 coding DNA: TGTGCCAGCAGCCAAGCGACAGGGCCAGACACTGAAGCTTTCTTT.

This clonotype showed up just once. The rearrangement links TRBV25-1 to TRBJ1-6; D call uncertain. From germline, CDR1 is MGHDK and CDR2 SYGVNS. V was pared by 3 bases and J by 7 bases, with 7 bases between. This CDR3 region has 13 residues. The CDR3 DNA reads as TGTGCCAGCAGTGACAGCAGGAATTCACCCCTCCACTTT. Residues: CASSDSRNSPLHF.

In its sample, this clonotype was seen a few times. This chain uses TRBV24-1 with TRBJ1-5; 12 bases are a match to TRBD1. This CDR3 is built from 17 residues. From germline, CDR1 is KGHDR and CDR2 SFDVKD. The J segment lost 7 bases and the V segment lost 4 bases, leaving 10 bases of the junction unmatched. CDR3 region: CATSDPGTGGTGQPQHF. The CDR3 region has the DNA TGTGCCACCAGTGACCCAGGGACAGGGGGCACGGGCCAGCCCCAGCATTTT.

A few counts support this clonotype. The rearrangement joins TRBV5-6 to TRBJ2-7, with D perhaps TRBD1 (6 bases). CDR1 and CDR2 (germline): SGHDT, YYEEEE. The CDR3 has 14 amino acids. Trimming shortened V by 1 base and J by 5 bases, and 13 bases separated the two germline ends. CDR3 sequence (DNA): TGTGCCAGCAGCTTGTTCGGACAGTCCCACGAGCAGTACTTC. Translation gives CASSLFGQSHEQYF.

This clonotype was found a few times. This sequence joins TRBV19 and TRBJ1-3; possibly TRBD1 for D (5 bases). The ends were cut back, 2 bases at V and 2 bases at J, with 10 bases in the middle. The CDR3 has 15 residues. Germline assignment: CDR1 LNHDA and CDR2 SQIVND (reference sequence). The CDR3 DNA reads as TGTGCCAGTAGTATATCGGGGGACGCTGGAAACACCATATATTTT. Translation gives CASSISGDAGNTIYF.

The V call is TRBV2, the J call TRBJ1-6, with 8 bases lining up with TRBD1. The CDR3 sequence is 17 residues long. Germline trimming cut 4 bases from V and 0 bases from J; bases unmatched to any gene: 5. Germline CDR1 SNHLY, CDR2 FYNNEI. The CDR3 bases are TGTGCCAGCAGTGGCCTTGGACAGGGCTCCTATAATTCACCCCTCCACTTT. Protein: CASSGLGQGSYNSPLHF.

On this clonotype: Being one base from a much bigger clone, this may be a read error. The CDR3 bases are TGTGCCAGCAGTGGAATGGACAGTACTAAAGCTTTCTTT. Its protein product is CASSGMDSTKAFF. The V call is TRBV25-1, the J call TRBJ1-1; maybe TRBD1 (6 bases). Looked up from germline, CDR1 is MGHDK and CDR2 is SYGVNS. CDR3 length: 13 residues. V lost 4 bases, J lost 9 bases, and 15 bases lay in between.

This chain links TRBV24-1 with TRBJ1-5; a possible D gene is TRBD1 (5 bases). Germline CDR1 is KGHDR and CDR2 is SFDVKD. The CDR3 is made up of 15 amino acids. V lost 11 bases, J lost 7 bases, and 23 bases lay in between. The CDR3: CASSSGGSPGQPQHF. DNA of the CDR3: TGTGCCAGCAGCTCCGGGGGGTCACCCGGGCAGCCCCAGCATTTT.

The chain joins TRBV2 to TRBJ2-7; D is ambiguous. Trimming stripped 5 bases from V and 2 bases from J, with 16 bases between. Germline V gene lookup returns CDR1 SNHLY and CDR2 FYNNEI. The CDR3 is 15 residues long. The CDR3 loop is CASSYSYGVAYEQYF. CDR3 DNA: TGTGCCAGCAGTTACTCGTACGGTGTTGCCTACGAGCAGTACTTC.

Notes on this clonotype: A read error may explain this, as a much larger clone is one base away. No conserved phenylalanine or tryptophan ends this CDR3, so it is likely a read error. The chain joins TRBV7-9 to TRBJ1-1; D is unresolved. This CDR3 is 11 amino acids long. CDR1 is SEHNR, CDR2 FQNEAQ, per germline (reference sequence). V was clipped by 6 bases and J by 3 bases, with 5 bases between them. The CDR3 loop reads CASRWDTEAFS. In DNA form, the CDR3 reads TGTGCCAGCAGGTGGGACACTGAAGCTTTCTCT.

About this clonotype itself: A much larger clone differs from this one at a single base, so this may be a read error. J is TRBJ1-6 and V is TRBV6-1; no definite D call. The CDR3 has 13 residues. CDR1 is MNHNS, CDR2 SASEGT, per germline. V was clipped by 5 bases and J by 9 bases, with 11 bases between them. The DNA for the CDR3 is TGTGCCAGCAGTCCCGGACGGAGTTCACCCCTCCACTTT. Its translation is CASSPGRSSPLHF.

This clonotype was counted once. The chain couples TRBV29-1 to TRBJ2-7, with 7 bases lining up with TRBD2. CDR1 SQVTM and CDR2 ANQGSEA come from the germline V gene. There are 12 residues in the CDR3. The V and J ends lost 8 bases and 2 bases, in that order; junction bases with no gene match: 6. In nucleotides, the CDR3 is TGCAGCTTGGCGGCGGGAGCCTACGAGCAGTACTTC. This gives the protein CSLAAGAYEQYF.

This chain links TRBV7-6 with TRBJ1-1; D may be TRBD1 (5 bases). Trimming took off 4 bases at V and 1 base at J, with 16 bases between the two ends. CDR1 SGHVS and CDR2 FNYEAQ come from the germline V gene. The CDR3 runs to 16 residues. Written as DNA, the CDR3 is TGTGCCAGCAGCTCACGGGGCCGGGGCCGGAACACTGAAGCTTTCTTT. Translation gives CASSSRGRGRNTEAFF. The whole variable domain, filled in from reference TRBV7-6 and TRBJ1-1, reads GAGVSQSPRYKVTKRGQDVALRCDPISGHVSLYWYRQALGQGPEFLTYFNYEAQQDKSGLPNDRFSAERPEGSISTLTIQRTEQRDSAMYRCASSSRGRGRNTEAFFGQGTRLTVV.